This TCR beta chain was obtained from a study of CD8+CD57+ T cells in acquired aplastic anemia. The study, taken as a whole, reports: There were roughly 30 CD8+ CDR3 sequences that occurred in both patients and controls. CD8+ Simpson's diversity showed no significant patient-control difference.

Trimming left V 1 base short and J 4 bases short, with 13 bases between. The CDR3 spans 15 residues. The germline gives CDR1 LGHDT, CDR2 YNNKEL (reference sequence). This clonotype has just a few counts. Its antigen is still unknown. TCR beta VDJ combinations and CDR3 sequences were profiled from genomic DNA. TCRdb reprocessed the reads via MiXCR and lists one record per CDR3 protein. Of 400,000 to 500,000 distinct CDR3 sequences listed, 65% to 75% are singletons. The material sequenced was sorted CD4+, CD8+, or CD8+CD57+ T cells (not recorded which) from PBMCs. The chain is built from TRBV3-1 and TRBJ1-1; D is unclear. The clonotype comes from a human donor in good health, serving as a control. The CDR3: CASSQGIMGGTEAFF. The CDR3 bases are TGTGCCAGCAGCCAAGGGATCATGGGCGGCACTGAAGCTTTCTTT.